This T cell receptor (beta chain) was profiled in a study of beta chain features in type 1 diabetes. Study overall: Sorted cells examined across all samples numbered 85 million to 130 million. Broader study findings: It was not settled here whether HLA type affects TCRB rearrangement. Among all four CD4+ subsets, Type 1 diabetes patients had TCRB CDR3s that were moderately but significantly shorter.

Only a few counts were recorded for this clone. Its target is unknown. Reverse transcribing all isolated RNA meant expressed TCRB transcripts were sequenced. The protocol was immunoSEQ multiplex PCR, while the TCRdb copy is restricted to in-frame clones and leaves out a portion. The sample includes about 660,000 clones, around an eighth seen only once; the top ten take 0.03% to 0.04%. This CDR3 comprises 17 residues. V was clipped by 2 bases and J by 1 base; unmatched bases: 6. CDR1 GTSNPN and CDR2 SVGIG come from the germline V gene (reference sequence). A sort by CD45RO/CCR7/CD25/CD127/CD95/CD27 yielded CD4+ naive, central memory, regulatory and stem cell-like memory cells.

The sequenced sample consisted of naive CD4+ T cells from blood. This TCR derives from a man younger than 35 with type 1 diabetes. This chain links TRBV30 with TRBJ2-2, with 11 bases aligning to TRBD2. This CDR3 reads CAWSPLAGEKNTGELFF. Written as DNA, the CDR3 is TGTGCCTGGAGTCCACTAGCGGGGGAAAAGAACACCGGGGAGCTGTTTTTT.